Each of the 25 T cell receptor beta chains below was sequenced from the same sample in a study of T cell repertoires in cytomegalovirus infection. Each CDR3 protein gets one entry after TCRdb re-called the reads with MiXCR. The table shows fewer than 1,000,000 distinct CDR3 sequences, with approximately 33% occurring only once. Their antigens remain unidentified. The specimen was cultured CD8+ T cells from PBMCs, collected from culture after CMV antigen stimulation. These receptors originate from a human donor in good health (CMV status not recorded). Some clones in this sample may be carry-over from other donors' samples.

The chain recombines TRBV7-9 with TRBJ2-5; either TRBD1 or TRBD2 may supply D (6 bases each). The length of the CDR3 is 14 residues. Germline CDR1 is SEHNR and CDR2 is FQNEAQ (reference sequence). V dropped 3 bases and J dropped 7 bases, with 15 bases sitting between them. CDR3 sequence: CASSFSGARGTQYF. Written as DNA, the CDR3 is TGTGCCAGCAGCTTCTCGGGGGCCCGGGGGACCCAGTACTTC.

The chain is built from TRBV20-1 and TRBJ1-3; D is unclear. Trimming removed 0 bases at V and 0 bases at J, with 9 bases between. This CDR3 has 15 amino acids. CDR1 DFQATT and CDR2 SNEGSKA come from the germline V gene (reference sequence). CDR3 nucleotide sequence: TGCAGTGCTAGAGAGACCGCCTCCTCTGGAAACACCATATATTTT. Its protein product is CSARETASSGNTIYF.

This CDR3 is CASSQFSGGDYGYTF. CDR3 DNA sequence: TGCGCCAGCAGCCAATTCTCAGGGGGAGACTATGGCTACACCTTC. V usage is TRBV4-1 and J usage is TRBJ1-2; 7 bases are a match to TRBD1. Trimming cost V 2 bases and J 3 bases; bases outside gene matches: 6. The germline V gene encodes CDR1 MGHRA and CDR2 YSYEKL. CDR3 size: 15 residues.

There are a few counts of this clonotype. In nucleotides, the CDR3 is TGTGCCAGCAGCTCGCAGGGCTACTATGGCTACACCTTC. As protein: CASSSQGYYGYTF. The V and J genes are TRBV7-9 and TRBJ1-2; possibly TRBD1 for D (5 bases). The germline V and J ends were trimmed by 4 bases and 3 bases, with 9 bases remaining between them. This CDR3 has 13 residues. Germline lookup yields CDR1 SEHNR and CDR2 FQNEAQ (reference sequence).

This chain links TRBV29-1 with TRBJ2-2, with TRBD1 matching over 9 bases. J gave up 0 bases and V 7 bases, and 0 bases lay outside the gene matches. This CDR3 is built from 13 residues. In germline, CDR1 is SQVTM, CDR2 ANQGSEA. CDR3 protein: CSGQGANTGELFF. CDR3 in DNA: TGCAGCGGACAGGGGGCGAACACCGGGGAGCTGTTTTTT.

The chain combines TRBV29-1 with TRBJ1-2; 8 bases agree with TRBD1. Losses at the gene ends were 4 bases for V and 2 bases for J; bases not matched to a gene: 12. There are 16 residues in the CDR3. Per germline, CDR1 SQVTM and CDR2 ANQGSEA. DNA of the CDR3: TGCAGCGTTGGGCCCGGGACAGGTGATAAGAACTATGGCTACACCTTC. Its translation is CSVGPGTGDKNYGYTF.

The chain has TRBV6-6 and TRBJ2-1; D is perhaps TRBD2 (6 bases). The germline V and J ends were trimmed by 6 bases and 3 bases, with 15 bases remaining between them. Germline CDR1 MNHNY, CDR2 SVGAGI (reference sequence). The CDR3 has 15 residues. The CDR3 reads CASSQGRGNYNEQFF. The CDR3 nucleotides are TGTGCCAGCAGCCAGGGACGGGGGAACTACAATGAGCAGTTCTTC.

This clonotype came up many times. The V call is TRBV7-8, the J call TRBJ2-7, with 9 bases that match TRBD1. J lost 6 bases, V lost 5 bases, and 5 bases had no gene match. The CDR3 covers 13 residues. Germline V gene lookup returns CDR1 SGHVS and CDR2 FQNEAQ. The CDR3 bases are TGTGCCAGCAGCCAACAGGGGGCGTCCGAGCAGTACGTC. Protein sequence: CASSQQGASEQYV.

The rearrangement joins TRBV12-3 or TRBV12-4 to TRBJ2-5, with D unclear. There are 14 residues in the CDR3. V was pared by 3 bases and J by 3 bases, with 11 bases between. CDR3 bases: TGTGCCAGCAGTTTTTCGGACGGTGAAGAGACCCAGTACTTC. Translation: CASSFSDGEETQYF.

CDR3 sequence: CASSFRGQTDTQYF. CDR3 coding DNA: TGTGCCAGCAGCTTCAGGGGCCAGACAGATACGCAGTATTTT. The chain is built from TRBV7-6 and TRBJ2-3, with a possible D match to TRBD1 (6 bases). CDR1 SGHVS and CDR2 FNYEAQ come from the germline V gene. The CDR3 extends over 14 amino acids. Trimming removed 3 bases from V and 3 bases from J, with 10 bases in between.

CDR3 bases: TGCGCCAGCAGCCAAGATACCCCTACCGGGACCCACTCTGGAAACACCATATATTTT. This translates into CASSQDTPTGTHSGNTIYF. The chain couples TRBV4-3 to TRBJ1-3, with D perhaps matching TRBD1 (5 bases). Between the trimmed V and J ends, which lost 0 bases and 0 bases, there was a span of 18 bases. The CDR3 is made up of 19 amino acids. Germline V gene data show CDR1 as LGHNA and CDR2 as YSLEER.

This clonotype turned up a few times. This chain links TRBV5-1 with TRBJ1-2; the match to TRBD1 covers 7 bases. CDR1 and CDR2 from the germline V gene are SGHRS and YFSETQ. Trimming at V came to 3 bases and at J to 9 bases, leaving 14 bases not matched to a gene. The CDR3 loop spans 15 amino acids. CDR3 region: CASSSSDRDAESYTF. Here the CDR3 DNA reads TGCGCCAGCAGCTCCTCTGACAGGGACGCGGAGAGCTACACCTTC.

There are a few counts of this clonotype. This rearrangement joins TRBV27 to TRBJ1-6; D is perhaps TRBD1 (6 bases). The CDR3 totals 20 residues. Between the trimmed V and J ends, which lost 6 bases and 0 bases, there was a span of 24 bases. From germline, CDR1 is MNHEY and CDR2 SMNVEV (reference sequence). The CDR3 protein is CASSPAGVPSLSSYNSPLHF. For the CDR3, the DNA is TGTGCCAGCAGCCCCGCAGGGGTGCCATCCTTGAGCTCCTATAATTCACCCCTCCACTTT.

This clonotype was recorded at least ten times. The rearrangement links TRBV7-2 to TRBJ2-2; a possible D gene is TRBD2 (7 bases). CDR3 length: 17 amino acids. Germline CDR1 reads SGHTA; CDR2 reads FQGNSA. The germline V and J ends were trimmed by 8 bases and 4 bases, with 23 bases remaining between them. CDR3 protein: CASLGGGYQIFTGELFF. In nucleotides, the CDR3 is TGTGCCAGCCTAGGGGGGGGGTACCAAATTTTCACCGGGGAGCTGTTTTTT.

The chain links TRBV11-3 to TRBJ1-1, with D possibly TRBD1 on 5 matching bases. CDR1 is SGHNT and CDR2 is YENEEA in the germline V gene. V lost 3 bases to trimming and J lost 7 bases, with 12 bases between them. The CDR3 runs to 13 residues. CDR3 DNA: TGTGCCAGCAGCTTCGGGGCGGGGCTTGAAGCTTTCTTT. As protein: CASSFGAGLEAFF.

Of note for this clonotype: A read error is possible here, since a much larger clone lies one base away. The genes are TRBV12-3 or TRBV12-4 and TRBJ2-5; 11 bases match TRBD2. This CDR3 comprises 16 residues. The ends lost 3 bases at V and 5 bases at J; junction bases unmatched: 8. The CDR3 here is CASSFMTSGVCETQYF. DNA for the CDR3: TGTGCCAGCAGTTTTATGACTAGCGGGGTTTGCGAGACCCAGTACTTC.

This clonotype showed up just once. This chain joins TRBV24-1 and TRBJ2-2; D is unresolved. Germline loops: CDR1 KGHDR, CDR2 SFDVKD. Trimming took off 3 bases at V and 6 bases at J, with 4 bases between the two ends. This CDR3 is built from 12 residues. This chain's CDR3 is CATSDQAGELFF. In DNA, the CDR3 is TGTGCCACCAGTGATCAGGCCGGGGAGCTGTTTTTT.

The sample holds a few counts of this clonotype. The chain is built from TRBV28 and TRBJ1-5; the D gene is possibly TRBD1 (5 bases). The CDR3 spans 17 residues. Trimming removed 4 bases at V and 3 bases at J, with 19 bases between. Per germline, CDR1 MDHEN and CDR2 SYDVKM. The CDR3, as DNA: TGTGCCAGCAGTTCCCCGAAGGAGGGACTGATCAATCAGCCCCAGCATTTT. Translating gives CASSSPKEGLINQPQHF. Filled out from reference TRBV28 and TRBJ1-5, the complete variable domain reads DVKVTQSSRYLVKRTGEKVFLECVQDMDHENMFWYRQDPGLGLRLIYFSYDVKMKEKGDIPEGYSVSREKKERFSLILESASTNQTSMYLCASSSPKEGLINQPQHFGDGTRLSIL.

The chain is built from TRBV12-3 or TRBV12-4 and TRBJ2-5, with TRBD1 matching over 9 bases. With V trimmed by 2 bases and J by 6 bases, 7 bases remained unmatched. The CDR3 extends over 15 amino acids. Written as DNA, the CDR3 is TGTGCCAGCAGTTTAACGGGACAGGGCACAAAGACCCAGTACTTC. Amino acids: CASSLTGQGTKTQYF.

This clonotype was seen only a few times. This chain uses TRBV10-3 with TRBJ1-4; D is undetermined. V was clipped by 3 bases and J by 4 bases, with 0 bases between them. The CDR3 loop spans 11 amino acids. The germline gives CDR1 ENHRY, CDR2 SYGVKD. The CDR3, as DNA: TGTGCCATCAGTGATAATGAAAAACTGTTTTTT. Translated: CAISDNEKLFF.

This clonotype was seen ten or more times. The chain uses TRBV6-6 and TRBJ1-5; D might be TRBD1 (6 bases). This CDR3 has 14 amino acids. Germline V CDR1 and CDR2: MNHNY, SVGAGI (reference sequence). Between the trimmed V and J ends, which lost 5 bases and 5 bases, there was a span of 13 bases. CDR3 DNA sequence: TGTGCCAGCAGTCACCGGACAGAGGATCAGCCCCAGCATTTT. Translation gives CASSHRTEDQPQHF.

The gene calls are TRBV27 and TRBJ2-3; 8 bases align to TRBD2. This CDR3 comprises 16 residues. Unmatched junction bases numbered 7, after V lost 3 bases and J lost 2 bases. Germline lookup yields CDR1 MNHEY and CDR2 SMNVEV (reference sequence). The CDR3 sequence is CASSLGTSGTTDTQYF. CDR3 in DNA: TGTGCCAGCAGTTTGGGAACTAGCGGAACCACAGATACGCAGTATTTT.

The chain uses TRBV6-6 and TRBJ1-2; 11 positions match TRBD1. CDR3 length equals 15 residues. V gave up 6 bases and J gave up 6 bases; unmatched junction bases: 9. CDR1 is MNHNY, CDR2 SVGAGI, per germline (reference sequence). As DNA, the CDR3 is TGTGCCAGCAGCTCTCGGGACAGGGGGGAAGATGGCTACACCTTC. Residues: CASSSRDRGEDGYTF.

The chain has TRBV2 and TRBJ1-5; TRBD1 might be the D (5 bases). The V and J ends lost 4 bases and 8 bases respectively, with 21 bases between them. The V gene's germline CDR1 is SNHLY and CDR2 FYNNEI. This CDR3 has 16 residues. The CDR3 region is CASSVRDPVAREPQHF. As DNA, the CDR3 is TGTGCCAGCAGTGTCCGGGACCCAGTGGCTCGTGAGCCCCAGCATTTT.

The chain is built from TRBV5-6 and TRBJ1-1, with D tentatively TRBD1 (5 bases). The CDR3 is 14 amino acids. The germline V gene encodes CDR1 SGHDT and CDR2 YYEEEE. Deletions cut 2 bases from V and 4 bases from J, with 12 bases between. CDR3 sequence: CASSFTGFGTEAFF. Written as DNA, the CDR3 is TGTGCCAGCAGCTTTACAGGTTTCGGCACTGAAGCTTTCTTT.